A single T cell receptor (beta chain) is shown here with its context. Sorted-subset replicate PCR reactions were performed with approximately 190 ng DNA, corresponding to tens of thousands of T cell genomes. The repertoire was sequenced with immunoSEQ multiplex PCR; TCRdb's copy has only in-frame clones and lacks some. The repertoire holds fewer than 700,000 clones, with around 95% as singletons. CD45RO-negative, CCR7-selected cells formed the naive CD8 fraction, which excluded terminally differentiated effector memory CD45RA+ cells. This entry belongs to a study of shared clonotypes between healthy human individuals. The receptor's source is a woman between 25 and 40 years old in good health. The sequenced sample was naive CD8+ T cells sorted from blood.

CDR3 protein: CASSVIPHNYGYTF. The CDR3 nucleotides are TGTGCCAGCAGTGTGATCCCCCATAACTATGGCTACACCTTC. The chain recombines TRBV28 with TRBJ1-2; unclear D gene. The germline CDR1 and CDR2 sequences are MDHEN and SYDVKM. The CDR3 extends over 14 amino acids. The ends were cut back, 5 bases at V and 1 base at J, with 11 bases in the middle.